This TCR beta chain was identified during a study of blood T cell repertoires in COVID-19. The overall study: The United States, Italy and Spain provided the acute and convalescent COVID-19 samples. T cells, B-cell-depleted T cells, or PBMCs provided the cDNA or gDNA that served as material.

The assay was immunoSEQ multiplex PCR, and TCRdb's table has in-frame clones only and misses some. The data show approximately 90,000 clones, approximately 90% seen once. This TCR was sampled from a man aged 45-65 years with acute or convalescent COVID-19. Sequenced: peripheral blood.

The DNA for the CDR3 is TGTGCCAGCAGTTACCAACAGGGTTTCTATGGCTACACCTTC. The encoded protein is CASSYQQGFYGYTF. The chain recombines TRBV6-5 with TRBJ1-2; a possible D gene is TRBD1 (6 bases). V was trimmed by 2 bases and J by 4 bases, leaving 11 bases between them. CDR3 length equals 14 residues. Germline values: CDR1 MNHEY, CDR2 SVGAGI.